This T cell receptor beta chain was obtained from a study of T cells in Graves' hyperthyroidism and ophthalmopathy. RNA transcripts provided the source from which TCR beta CDR3 regions were amplified. Primed by the HTBI set, a first-round RT-PCR was run on the TCR CDR3. TCRdb analysed the multiplex PCR reads with MiXCR anew, one entry per CDR3 protein. This repertoire shows roughly 500,000 distinct CDR3 sequences, 46% found once; its top ten account for 35% to 50%. V shed 1 base, J shed 0 bases, and the junction held 4 bases outside the gene matches. Germline loops: CDR1 SGDLS, CDR2 YYNGEE. This CDR3 comprises 18 residues. The sample holds many counts of this clonotype. As yet, its antigen is unknown. General observations from the study: Before onset, by a median of approximately 5.9 months, the model predicted ophthalmopathy.

The genes are TRBV9 and TRBJ2-2; 12 bases are a match to TRBD2. The TCR originated in an adult woman with Graves' disease, either hyperthyroidism or ophthalmopathy (not recorded which). The sample taken for sequencing was peripheral blood or thyroid tissue (not recorded which). As DNA, the CDR3 is TGTGCCAGCAGCGTATTGGCTAGCGGGAGGGCGAACACCGGGGAGCTGTTTTTT. It encodes CASSVLASGRANTGELFF.